This entry concerns a single TCR beta chain. Its target is not known. There are 14 residues in the CDR3. Germline V CDR1 and CDR2: ENHRY, SYGVKD. Trimming cost V 6 bases and J 6 bases, with 16 bases left between them. These data belong to a study of PD-1 blockade in classical Hodgkin lymphoma. The study, taken as a whole, reports: According to reports, newly diagnosed patients had lower baseline TCR diversity than healthy donors, and relapsed/refractory patients had lower baseline TCR diversity still.

Assay used: immunoSEQ multiplex PCR; TCRdb lists only in-frame clones, some missing. The table has fewer than 95,000 clones, under 85% seen once; the top ten hold approximately 15%. Time point defined: cycle 4 day 1 (C4D1), after around six weeks of nivolumab. All patients experienced relapse after autologous stem cell transplantation, and brentuximab vedotin exposure was variable. This chain links TRBV10-3 with TRBJ2-3, with D unclear. The sample was peripheral blood mononuclear cells (PBMCs), taken before the fourth cycle of nivolumab. This TCR derives from a human donor with classical Hodgkin lymphoma. The CDR3 loop reads CAISLRGPPDTQYF. CDR3 DNA sequence: TGTGCCATCAGCCTTCGCGGCCCCCCGGATACGCAGTATTTT.